Below, 8 T cell receptor beta chains from the same sample are listed, as sequenced in a study of cytomegalovirus exposure and HLA in healthy donors (TCRdb year 2017). Receptor amplification or capture employed the immunoSEQ multiplex PCR assay. For the multiplex PCR, a mixture combining 60 forward primers for TCR Vbeta segments and 13 reverse primers for TCR Jbeta segments was used. The clones in this table, taken by TCRdb from immuneACCESS, are in-frame only. Not every clone is retained; where verified, under half of the shortfall comes from an unresolved V gene, and the cause of the rest is unknown. This sample's table lists 80,000 to 100,000 clones. The ten largest account for about 0.5% of the sample. The sequenced material came from PBMCs. All receptors come from a man aged 45-60 years in good health and CMV-seronegative.

This chain joins TRBV6-6 and TRBJ2-5; 7 nucleotides align to TRBD1. The trim removed 0 bases at V and 2 bases at J, leaving 6 bases unmatched. The CDR3 runs 16 residues. Germline CDR1 reads MNHNY; CDR2 reads SVGAGI (reference sequence). The CDR3 here is CASSYSGTENQETQYF. CDR3 bases: TGTGCCAGCAGTTACTCGGGGACAGAGAATCAAGAGACCCAGTACTTC.

The chain's CDR3 is CASSLTTPGGYTF. CDR3 nucleotide sequence: TGCGCCAGCAGCTTAACCACTCCGGGGGGCTACACCTTC. The chain is built from TRBV5-1 and TRBJ1-2; D not certain. With 2 bases removed from V and 8 bases from J, the gap between germline ends came to 13 bases. The CDR3 totals 13 residues. Germline V gene data show CDR1 as SGHRS and CDR2 as YFSETQ.

The chain recombines TRBV11-2 with TRBJ2-1; TRBD2 matches at 7 bases. CDR1 SGHAT and CDR2 FQNNGV come from the germline V gene. V was pared by 1 base and J by 6 bases, with 6 bases of the junction left unmatched. The CDR3 loop spans 15 amino acids. The CDR3 DNA reads as TGTGCCAGCAGCTTAGGGTCCGGGGGGTTCAATGAGCAGTTCTTC. It codes for CASSLGSGGFNEQFF.

The chain has TRBV30 and TRBJ1-5, with TRBD1 matching over 7 bases. Germline CDR1 and CDR2: GTSNPN and SVGIG (reference sequence). The CDR3 covers 15 residues. J lost 0 bases, V lost 5 bases, and 7 bases had no gene match. CDR3 amino acids: CAWAQGLSSNQPQHF. The CDR3 coding sequence is TGTGCCTGGGCACAGGGGCTCTCTAGCAATCAGCCCCAGCATTTT.

The chain is built from TRBV11-2 and TRBJ1-1; no definite D call. V dropped 2 bases and J dropped 0 bases, with 10 bases sitting between them. This CDR3 contains 15 residues. Germline lookup yields CDR1 SGHAT and CDR2 FQNNGV. CDR3 DNA: TGTGCCAGCAGCTTATCCAGTTACCTGAACACTGAAGCTTTCTTT. It is translated as CASSLSSYLNTEAFF.

V is TRBV19 and J is TRBJ1-4; 12 bases align to TRBD1. The CDR3 is 15 residues long. Germline trimming cut 6 bases from V and 8 bases from J; bases unmatched to any gene: 7. The germline CDR1 and CDR2 sequences are LNHDA and SQIVND (reference sequence). This chain's CDR3 is CASRKGQGASEKLFF. In DNA, the CDR3 is TGTGCCAGTAGAAAGGGACAGGGGGCGTCGGAAAAACTGTTTTTT.

The chain carries TRBV7-6 and TRBJ1-1, with D maybe TRBD1 (5 bases). Germline CDR1 SGHVS, CDR2 FNYEAQ. V lost 5 bases, J lost 10 bases, and 23 bases lay in between. This CDR3 contains 15 residues. The DNA for the CDR3 is TGTGCCAGCAGCCCCCATGACGGGGGACTGGTGGCAGCTTTCTTT. This codes for CASSPHDGGLVAAFF.

The chain joins TRBV7-2 to TRBJ2-1, with D possibly TRBD2 on 6 matching bases. Germline values: CDR1 SGHTA, CDR2 FQGNSA. The CDR3 covers 19 residues. V was clipped by 5 bases and J by 0 bases, with 23 bases between them. The CDR3 coding sequence is TGTGCCAGCAGCCCGGGACTCAGGAGAGGCGCCAGCTCCTACAATGAGCAGTTCTTC. Its translation: CASSPGLRRGASSYNEQFF.